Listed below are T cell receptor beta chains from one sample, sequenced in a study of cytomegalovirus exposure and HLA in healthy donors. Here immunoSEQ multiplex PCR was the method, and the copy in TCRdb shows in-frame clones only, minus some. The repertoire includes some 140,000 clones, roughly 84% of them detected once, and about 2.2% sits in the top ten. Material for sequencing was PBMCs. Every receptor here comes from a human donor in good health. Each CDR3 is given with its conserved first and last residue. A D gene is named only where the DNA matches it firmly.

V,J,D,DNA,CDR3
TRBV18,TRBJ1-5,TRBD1,TGTGCCAGCTCACCCAGACAGGGAATGGGCCAGCCCCAGCATTTT,CASSPRQGMGQPQHF
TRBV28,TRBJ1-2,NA,TGTGCCAGCAGCACTAGGATCTATACAGGGAACTATGGCTACACCTTC,CASSTRIYTGNYGYTF
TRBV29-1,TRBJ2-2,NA,TGCAGCGTTGACAGGGCGAACACCGGGGAGCTGTTTTTT,CSVDRANTGELFF
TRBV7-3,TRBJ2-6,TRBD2,TGTGCCAGCAGCTTAGGTGCGGGAGCTGGGGCCAACGTCCTGACTTTC,CASSLGAGAGANVLTF
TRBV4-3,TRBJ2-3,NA,TGCGCCAGCAGCCAAGGAGGATTCCAAACAGATACGCAGTATTTT,CASSQGGFQTDTQYF
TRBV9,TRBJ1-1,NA,TGTGCCAGCAGCGTAAATGGAGACGGGAACACTGAAGCTTTCTTT,CASSVNGDGNTEAFF
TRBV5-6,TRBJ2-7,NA,TGTGCCAGCAGCTTGGTCCCAGGGTGGTCCTACGAGCAGTACTTC,CASSLVPGWSYEQYF
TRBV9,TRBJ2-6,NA,TGTGCCAGCAGCCCGGGTCGGAGGTTCTCTGGGGCCAACGTCCTGACTTTC,CASSPGRRFSGANVLTF
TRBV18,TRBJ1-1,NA,TGTGCCAGCTCCGACCGGGGTTACACTGAAGCTTTCTTT,CASSDRGYTEAFF
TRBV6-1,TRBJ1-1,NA,TGTGCCAGCAAATTTGACGGGAGGGTCACTGAAGCTTTCTTT,CASKFDGRVTEAFF
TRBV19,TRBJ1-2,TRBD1,TGTGCCAGTAGTACTACGGACAGGGCCTTCGGTGGCTACACCTTC,CASSTTDRAFGGYTF
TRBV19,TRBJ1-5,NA,TGTGCCAGTAGTATGGTTCCGGGACTCCGGTTCAATCAGCCCCAGCATTTT,CASSMVPGLRFNQPQHF
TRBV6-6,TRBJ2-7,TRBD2,TGTGCCAGCAGAACGGGGACTAGCGGGGACTACGAGCAGTACTTC,CASRTGTSGDYEQYF
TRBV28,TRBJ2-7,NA,TGTGCCAGCAGTTTAAGTCAGGCGCGCGAGCAGTACTTC,CASSLSQAREQYF
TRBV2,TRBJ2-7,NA,TGTGCCAGCAGTGAATCCCCGGCCAGGGCCTCCGAGCAGTACTTC,CASSESPARASEQYF
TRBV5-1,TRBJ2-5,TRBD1,TGCGCCAGCAGCCTTGCGCCGACAGGGGAAGAGACCCAGTACTTC,CASSLAPTGEETQYF
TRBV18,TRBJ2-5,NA,TGTGCCAGCTCACAAACCCTAGAAGAGACCCAGTACTTC,CASSQTLEETQYF
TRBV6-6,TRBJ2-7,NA,TGTGCCAGCACCAAGACAGCCTCCTACGAGCAGTACTTC,CASTKTASYEQYF
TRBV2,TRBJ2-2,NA,TGTGCCAGCAAAATCCGGGGGAGTCGCGCCGGGGAGCTGTTTTTT,CASKIRGSRAGELFF
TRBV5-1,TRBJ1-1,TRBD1,TGCGCCAGCAGCACCCCGGGACAGATGAACACTGAAGCTTTCTTT,CASSTPGQMNTEAFF
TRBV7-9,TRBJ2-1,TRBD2,TGTGCCAGCAGCTTAGGCCGGACTAGCGGGAGCTGGGAGGGGAATGAGCAGTTCTTC,CASSLGRTSGSWEGNEQFF
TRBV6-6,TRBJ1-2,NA,TGTGCCAGCAGCGCAGGGTGGGCTAACTATGGCTACACCTTC,CASSAGWANYGYTF
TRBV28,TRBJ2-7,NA,TGTGCCAGCAGTTCCCAGGGAACCTCCGAGCAGTACTTC,CASSSQGTSEQYF